Sequencing of this T cell receptor (beta chain) was carried out in a study of blood T cells in healthy people across ages. A J-beta primer mix and a sample-barcoded 5' primer were used in a second PCR of roughly 7 to 12 cycles. One entry per CDR3 protein results from TCRdb running MiXCR on the 5' RACE reads. The data hold approximately 800,000 distinct CDR3 sequences, with under 40% observed a single time. Trimming took off 2 bases at V and 0 bases at J, with 7 bases between the two ends. This CDR3 comprises 13 residues. CDR1 SQVTM and CDR2 ANQGSEA come from the germline V gene. This clonotype appeared a few times.

This chain connects TRBV29-1 to TRBJ1-1; D not resolved. The origin of this receptor is a man between 18 and 29 years old in good health. The specimen sequenced was blood. The CDR3 spells CSVERGMNTEAFF. CDR3 coding DNA: TGCAGCGTTGAAAGAGGAATGAACACTGAAGCTTTCTTT.